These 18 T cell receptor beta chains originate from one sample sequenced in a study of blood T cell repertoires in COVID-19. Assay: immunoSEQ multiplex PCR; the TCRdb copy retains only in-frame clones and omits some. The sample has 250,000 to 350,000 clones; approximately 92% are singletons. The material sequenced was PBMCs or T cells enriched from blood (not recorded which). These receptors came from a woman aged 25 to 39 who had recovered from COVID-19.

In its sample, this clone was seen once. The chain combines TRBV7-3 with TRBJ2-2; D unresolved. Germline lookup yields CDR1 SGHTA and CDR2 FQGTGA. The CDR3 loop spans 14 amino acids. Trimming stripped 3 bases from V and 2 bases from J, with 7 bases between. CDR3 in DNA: TGTGCCAGCAGCTTGGCCAGAAACACCGGGGAGCTGTTTTTT. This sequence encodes CASSLARNTGELFF.

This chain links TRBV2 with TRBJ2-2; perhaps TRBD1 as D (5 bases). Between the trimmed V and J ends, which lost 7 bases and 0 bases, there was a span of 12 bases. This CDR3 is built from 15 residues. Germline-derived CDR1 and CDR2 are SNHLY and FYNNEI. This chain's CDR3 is CASTRDWTNTGELFF. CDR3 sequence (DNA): TGTGCCAGCACCAGGGATTGGACGAACACCGGGGAGCTGTTTTTT.

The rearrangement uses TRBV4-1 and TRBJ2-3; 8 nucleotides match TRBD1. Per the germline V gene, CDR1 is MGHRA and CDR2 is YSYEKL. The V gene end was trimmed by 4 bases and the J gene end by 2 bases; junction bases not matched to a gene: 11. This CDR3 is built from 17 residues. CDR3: CASSRTPGTGDTDTQYF. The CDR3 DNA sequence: TGCGCCAGCAGCCGCACCCCCGGGACAGGAGACACAGATACGCAGTATTTT.

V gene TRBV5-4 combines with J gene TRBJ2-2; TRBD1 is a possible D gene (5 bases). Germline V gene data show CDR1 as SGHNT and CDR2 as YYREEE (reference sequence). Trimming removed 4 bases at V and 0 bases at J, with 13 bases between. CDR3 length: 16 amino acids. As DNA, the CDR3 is TGTGCCAGCAGCACCGGGTCGACAGCGAACACCGGGGAGCTGTTTTTT. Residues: CASSTGSTANTGELFF.

Written as DNA, the CDR3 is TGCGCCAGCAGCCAAGGACAGAGGAAAGAAAATGGCTACACCTTC. It is translated as CASSQGQRKENGYTF. V gene TRBV4-3 combines with J gene TRBJ1-2; D possibly corresponds to TRBD1 (5 bases). This CDR3 region has 15 residues. Trimming pared 1 base from V and 6 bases from J, leaving 15 bases between. Germline V gene lookup returns CDR1 LGHNA and CDR2 YSLEER.

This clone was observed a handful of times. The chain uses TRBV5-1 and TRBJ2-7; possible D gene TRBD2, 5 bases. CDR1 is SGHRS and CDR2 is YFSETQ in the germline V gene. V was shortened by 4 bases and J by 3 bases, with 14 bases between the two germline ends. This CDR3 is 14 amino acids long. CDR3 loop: CASSPEGADYEQYF. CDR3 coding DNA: TGCGCCAGCAGCCCTGAGGGAGCGGACTACGAGCAGTACTTC.

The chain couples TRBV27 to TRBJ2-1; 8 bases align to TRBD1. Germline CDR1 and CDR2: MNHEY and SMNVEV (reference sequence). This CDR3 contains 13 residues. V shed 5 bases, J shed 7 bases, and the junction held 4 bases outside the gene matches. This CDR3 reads CASSIYRGNEQFF. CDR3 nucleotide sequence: TGTGCCAGCAGTATCTACAGGGGGAATGAGCAGTTCTTC.

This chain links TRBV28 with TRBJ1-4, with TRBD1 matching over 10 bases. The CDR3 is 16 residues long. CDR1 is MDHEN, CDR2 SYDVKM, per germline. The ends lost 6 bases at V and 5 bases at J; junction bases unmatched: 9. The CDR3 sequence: CASSRKQTGGNEKLFF. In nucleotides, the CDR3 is TGTGCCAGCAGCCGCAAACAGACAGGGGGCAATGAAAAACTGTTTTTT.

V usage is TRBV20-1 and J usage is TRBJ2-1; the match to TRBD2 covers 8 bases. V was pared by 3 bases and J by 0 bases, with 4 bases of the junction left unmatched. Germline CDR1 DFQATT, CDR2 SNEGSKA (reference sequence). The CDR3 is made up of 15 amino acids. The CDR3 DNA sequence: TGCAGTGCTAGTCCTCTAGCGGGCTCCTACAATGAGCAGTTCTTC. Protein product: CSASPLAGSYNEQFF.

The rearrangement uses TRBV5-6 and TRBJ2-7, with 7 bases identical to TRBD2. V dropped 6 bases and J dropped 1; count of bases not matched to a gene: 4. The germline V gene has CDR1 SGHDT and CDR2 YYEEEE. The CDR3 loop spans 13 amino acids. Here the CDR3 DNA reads TGTGCCAGCACCGGGACTAATTCCTACGAGCAGTACTTC. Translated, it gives CASTGTNSYEQYF.

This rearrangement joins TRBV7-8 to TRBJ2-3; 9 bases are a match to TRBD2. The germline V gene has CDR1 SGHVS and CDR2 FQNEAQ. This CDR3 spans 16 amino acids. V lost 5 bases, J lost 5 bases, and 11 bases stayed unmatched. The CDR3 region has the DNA TGTGCCAGCAGCCCTGGCCGACTAGCGGCCGGAGATACGCAGTATTTT. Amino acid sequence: CASSPGRLAAGDTQYF.

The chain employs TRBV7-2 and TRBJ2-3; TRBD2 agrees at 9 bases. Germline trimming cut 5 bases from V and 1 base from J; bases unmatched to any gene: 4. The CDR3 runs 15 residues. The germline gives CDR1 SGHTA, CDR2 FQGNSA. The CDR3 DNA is TGTGCCAGCAGCCCCCGGACTAGCGGCACAGATACGCAGTATTTT. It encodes CASSPRTSGTDTQYF. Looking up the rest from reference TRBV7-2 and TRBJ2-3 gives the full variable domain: GAGVSQSPSNKVTEKGKDVELRCDPISGHTALYWYRQSLGQGLEFLIYFQGNSAPDKSGLPSDRFSAERTGGSVSTLTIQRTQQEDSAVYLCASSPRTSGTDTQYFGPGTRLTVL.

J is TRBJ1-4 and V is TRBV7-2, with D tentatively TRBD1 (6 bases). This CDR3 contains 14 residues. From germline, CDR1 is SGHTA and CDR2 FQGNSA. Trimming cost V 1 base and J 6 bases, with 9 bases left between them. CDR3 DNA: TGTGCCAGCAGCTTAGGACAGGCGTATGAAAAACTGTTTTTT. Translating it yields CASSLGQAYEKLFF.

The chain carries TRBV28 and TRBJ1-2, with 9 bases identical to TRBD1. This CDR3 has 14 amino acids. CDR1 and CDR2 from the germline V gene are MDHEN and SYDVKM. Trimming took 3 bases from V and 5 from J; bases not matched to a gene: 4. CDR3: CASSFGDREYGYTF. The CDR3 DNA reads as TGTGCCAGCAGTTTTGGGGACAGGGAGTATGGCTACACCTTC.

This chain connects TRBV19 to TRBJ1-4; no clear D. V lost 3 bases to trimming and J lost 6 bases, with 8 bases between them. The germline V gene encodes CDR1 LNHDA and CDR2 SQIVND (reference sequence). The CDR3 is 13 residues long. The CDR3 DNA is TGTGCCAGTAGTATGACTCGATATGAAAAACTGTTTTTT. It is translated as CASSMTRYEKLFF.

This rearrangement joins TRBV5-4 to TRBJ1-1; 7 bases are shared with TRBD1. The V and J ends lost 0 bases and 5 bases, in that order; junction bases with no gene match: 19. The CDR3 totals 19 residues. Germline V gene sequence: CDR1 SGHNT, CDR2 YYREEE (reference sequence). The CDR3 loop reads CASSLARGDSIRRVTEAFF. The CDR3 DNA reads TGTGCCAGCAGCTTGGCCAGGGGGGACAGTATCCGACGTGTGACTGAAGCTTTCTTT.

The CDR3 reads CASSLAGGPSGELFF. CDR3 in DNA: TGCGCCAGCAGCCTAGCGGGAGGGCCATCGGGGGAGCTGTTTTTT. V and J are TRBV10-1 and TRBJ2-2; 12 bases are a match to TRBD2. Trimming removed 6 bases from V and 8 bases from J; junction bases left unmatched: 7. Germline CDR1 reads WNHNN; CDR2 reads SYGVQD (reference sequence). The CDR3 spans 15 residues.

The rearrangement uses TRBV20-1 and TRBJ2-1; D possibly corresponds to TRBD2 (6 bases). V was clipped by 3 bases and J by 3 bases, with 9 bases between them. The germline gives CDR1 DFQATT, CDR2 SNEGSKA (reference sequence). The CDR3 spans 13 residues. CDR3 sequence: CSASAGYYNEQFF. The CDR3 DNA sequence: TGCAGTGCTAGTGCGGGGTACTACAATGAGCAGTTCTTC.